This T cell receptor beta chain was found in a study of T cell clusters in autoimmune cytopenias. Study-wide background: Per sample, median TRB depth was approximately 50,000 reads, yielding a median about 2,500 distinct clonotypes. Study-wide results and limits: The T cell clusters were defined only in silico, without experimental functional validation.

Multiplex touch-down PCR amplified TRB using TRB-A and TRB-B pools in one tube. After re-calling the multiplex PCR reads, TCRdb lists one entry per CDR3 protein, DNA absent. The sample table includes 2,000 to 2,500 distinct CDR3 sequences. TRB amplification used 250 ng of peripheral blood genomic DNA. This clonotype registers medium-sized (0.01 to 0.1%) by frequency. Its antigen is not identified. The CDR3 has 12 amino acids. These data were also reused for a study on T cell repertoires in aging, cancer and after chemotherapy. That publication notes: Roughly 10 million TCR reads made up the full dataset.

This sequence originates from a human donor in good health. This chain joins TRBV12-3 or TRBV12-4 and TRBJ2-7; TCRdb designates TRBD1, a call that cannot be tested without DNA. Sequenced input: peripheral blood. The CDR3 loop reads CASSFRGYEQYF.